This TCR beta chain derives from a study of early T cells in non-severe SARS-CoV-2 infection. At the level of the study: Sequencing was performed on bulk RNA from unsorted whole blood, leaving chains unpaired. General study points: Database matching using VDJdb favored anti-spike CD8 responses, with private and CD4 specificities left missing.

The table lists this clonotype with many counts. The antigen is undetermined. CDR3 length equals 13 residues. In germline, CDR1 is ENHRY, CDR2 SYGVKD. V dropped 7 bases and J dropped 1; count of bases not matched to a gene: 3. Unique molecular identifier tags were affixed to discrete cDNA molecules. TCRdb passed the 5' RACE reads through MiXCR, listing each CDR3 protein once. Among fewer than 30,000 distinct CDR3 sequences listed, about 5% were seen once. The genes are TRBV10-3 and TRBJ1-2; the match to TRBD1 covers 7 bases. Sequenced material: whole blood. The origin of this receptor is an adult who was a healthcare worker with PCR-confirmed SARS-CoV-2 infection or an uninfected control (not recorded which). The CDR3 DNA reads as TGTGCCATCAACCAGGGGGATAACTATGGCTACACCTTC. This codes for CAINQGDNYGYTF.